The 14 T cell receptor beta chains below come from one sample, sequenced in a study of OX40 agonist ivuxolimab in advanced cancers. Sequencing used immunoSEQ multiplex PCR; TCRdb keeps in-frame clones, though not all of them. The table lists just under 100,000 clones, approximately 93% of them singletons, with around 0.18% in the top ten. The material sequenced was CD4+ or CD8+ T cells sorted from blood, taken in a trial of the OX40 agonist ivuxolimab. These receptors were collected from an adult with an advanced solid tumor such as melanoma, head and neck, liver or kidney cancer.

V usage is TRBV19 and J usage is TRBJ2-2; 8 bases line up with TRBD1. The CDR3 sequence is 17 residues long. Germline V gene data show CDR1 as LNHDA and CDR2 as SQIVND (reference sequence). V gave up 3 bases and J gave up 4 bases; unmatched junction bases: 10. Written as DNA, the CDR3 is TGTGCCAGTAGTATCGGCCAGGGGGCGCGGGGCACCGGGGAGCTGTTTTTT. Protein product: CASSIGQGARGTGELFF. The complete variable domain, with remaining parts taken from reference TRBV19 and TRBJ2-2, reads DGGITQSPKYLFRKEGQNVTLSCEQNLNHDAMYWYRQDPGQGLRLIYYSQIVNDFQKGDIAEGYSVSREKKESFPLTVTSAQKNPTAFYLCASSIGQGARGTGELFFGEGSRLTVL.

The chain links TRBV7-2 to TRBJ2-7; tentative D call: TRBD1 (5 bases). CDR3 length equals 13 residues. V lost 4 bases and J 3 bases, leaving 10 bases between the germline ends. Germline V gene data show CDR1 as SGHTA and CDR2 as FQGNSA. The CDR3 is CASSSQGFYEQYF. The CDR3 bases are TGTGCCAGCAGCTCGCAGGGATTCTACGAGCAGTACTTC.

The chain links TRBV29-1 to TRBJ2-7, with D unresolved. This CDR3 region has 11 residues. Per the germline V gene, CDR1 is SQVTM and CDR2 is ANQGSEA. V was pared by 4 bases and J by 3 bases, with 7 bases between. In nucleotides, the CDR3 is TGCAGCGTTGTTACTGACTACGAGCAGTACTTC. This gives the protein CSVVTDYEQYF.

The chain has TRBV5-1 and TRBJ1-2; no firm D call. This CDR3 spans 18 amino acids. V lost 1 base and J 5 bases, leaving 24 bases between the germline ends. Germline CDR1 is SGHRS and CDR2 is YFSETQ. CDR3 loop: CASSLFASGPAFGYGYTF. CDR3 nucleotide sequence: TGCGCCAGCAGCTTGTTTGCTTCGGGTCCCGCGTTCGGGTATGGCTACACCTTC.

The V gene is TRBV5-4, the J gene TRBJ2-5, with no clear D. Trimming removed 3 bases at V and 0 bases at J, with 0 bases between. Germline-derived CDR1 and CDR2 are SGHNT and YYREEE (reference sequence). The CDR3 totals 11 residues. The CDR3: CASSYQETQYF. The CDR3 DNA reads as TGTGCCAGCAGCTACCAAGAGACCCAGTACTTC.

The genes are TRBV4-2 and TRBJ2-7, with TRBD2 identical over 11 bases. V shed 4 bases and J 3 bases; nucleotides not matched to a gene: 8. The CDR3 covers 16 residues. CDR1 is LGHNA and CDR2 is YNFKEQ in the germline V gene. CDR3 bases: TGTGCCAGCAGCCTCGGGACTAGCGGCAACGACTACGAGCAGTACTTC. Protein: CASSLGTSGNDYEQYF.

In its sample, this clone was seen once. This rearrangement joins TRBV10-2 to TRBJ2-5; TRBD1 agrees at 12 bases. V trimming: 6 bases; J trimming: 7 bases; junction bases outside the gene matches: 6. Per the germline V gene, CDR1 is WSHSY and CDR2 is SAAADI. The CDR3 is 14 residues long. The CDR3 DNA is TGCGCCAGCAGGGGGGACAGGGGGCATGGGACCCAGTACTTC. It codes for CASRGDRGHGTQYF.

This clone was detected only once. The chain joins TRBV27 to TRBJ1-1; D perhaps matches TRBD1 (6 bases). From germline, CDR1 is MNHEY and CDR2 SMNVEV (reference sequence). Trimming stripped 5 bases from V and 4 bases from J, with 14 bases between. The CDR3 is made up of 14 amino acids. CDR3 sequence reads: CASSDTGPITEAFF. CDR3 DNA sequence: TGTGCCAGCAGTGATACAGGGCCGATCACTGAAGCTTTCTTT.

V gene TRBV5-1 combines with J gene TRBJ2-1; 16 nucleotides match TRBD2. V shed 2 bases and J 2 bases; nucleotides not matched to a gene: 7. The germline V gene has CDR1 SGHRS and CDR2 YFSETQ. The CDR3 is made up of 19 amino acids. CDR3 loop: CASSFTGTSGRGPYNEQFF. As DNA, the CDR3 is TGCGCCAGCAGCTTTACCGGGACTAGCGGGAGGGGCCCCTACAATGAGCAGTTCTTC.

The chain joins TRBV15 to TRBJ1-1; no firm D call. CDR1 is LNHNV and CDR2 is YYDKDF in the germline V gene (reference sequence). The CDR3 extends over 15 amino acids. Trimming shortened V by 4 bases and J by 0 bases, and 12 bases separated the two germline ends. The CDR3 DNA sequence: TGTGCCACCAGCAAACCACAGAGTATGAACACTGAAGCTTTCTTT. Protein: CATSKPQSMNTEAFF.

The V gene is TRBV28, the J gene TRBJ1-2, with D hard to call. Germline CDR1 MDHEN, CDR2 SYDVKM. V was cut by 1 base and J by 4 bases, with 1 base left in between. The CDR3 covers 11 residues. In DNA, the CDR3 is TGTGCCAGCAGTTTATCCTATGGCTACACCTTC. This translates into CASSLSYGYTF.

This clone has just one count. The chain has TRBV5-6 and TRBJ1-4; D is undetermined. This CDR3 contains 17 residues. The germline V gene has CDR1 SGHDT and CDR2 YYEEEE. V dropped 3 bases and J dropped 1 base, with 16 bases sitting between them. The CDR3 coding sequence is TGTGCCAGCAGCTCACCCCCGGACCGCCTAACTAATGAAAAACTGTTTTTT. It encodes CASSSPPDRLTNEKLFF.

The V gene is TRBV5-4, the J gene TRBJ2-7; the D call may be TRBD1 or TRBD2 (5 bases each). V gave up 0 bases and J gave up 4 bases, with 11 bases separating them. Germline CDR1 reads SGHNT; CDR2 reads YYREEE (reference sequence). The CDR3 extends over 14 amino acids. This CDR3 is CASSLALGDYEQYF. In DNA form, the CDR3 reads TGTGCCAGCAGCTTGGCTCTGGGGGATTACGAGCAGTACTTC. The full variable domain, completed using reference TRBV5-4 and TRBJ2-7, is ETGVTQSPTHLIKTRGQQVTLRCSSQSGHNTVSWYQQALGQGPQFIFQYYREEENGRGNFPPRFSGLQFPNYSSELNVNALELDDSALYLCASSLALGDYEQYFGPGTRLTVT.

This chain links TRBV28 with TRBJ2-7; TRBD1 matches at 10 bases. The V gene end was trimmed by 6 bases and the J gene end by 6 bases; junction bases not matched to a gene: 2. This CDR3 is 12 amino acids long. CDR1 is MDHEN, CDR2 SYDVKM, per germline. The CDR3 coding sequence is TGTGCCAGCAGGGACAGGGGGGGCGAGCAGTACTTC. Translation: CASRDRGGEQYF.